This is a list of T cell receptor beta chains from one sample in a study of cytomegalovirus exposure and HLA in healthy donors. Assay: immunoSEQ multiplex PCR; the TCRdb copy retains only in-frame clones and omits some. The sample contains over 150,000 clones, about 80% of which appear only once. What was sequenced was PBMCs. The receptor set was obtained from a young man in good health and CMV-seropositive. CDR3s include the opening cysteine and the closing phenylalanine or tryptophan. The D gene is left open where the match is weak. Size is stated for part of the rows, as once, few or many counts, or as a class when the clone is expanded.

>TRBV4-2|-|TRBJ2-1|-
CASSPPSASYNEQFF
TGTGCCAGCAGCCCACCTAGCGCCTCCTACAATGAGCAGTTCTTC
>TRBV27|TRBD1|TRBJ1-5|-
CASSIRQGAPQPQHF
TGTGCCAGCAGTATACGACAGGGAGCTCCCCAGCCCCAGCATTTT
>TRBV15|-|TRBJ1-4|once
CATSRDWAADEKLFF
TGTGCCACCAGCAGAGATTGGGCCGCTGATGAAAAACTGTTTTTT
>TRBV5-6|-|TRBJ1-5|-
CASSPRGGGQPQHF
TGTGCCAGCAGCCCACGAGGGGGGGGTCAGCCCCAGCATTTT
>TRBV5-1|TRBD2|TRBJ2-5|-
CASSLSGGGETQYF
TGCGCCAGCAGCTTGTCGGGGGGAGGGGAGACCCAGTACTTC
>TRBV9|-|TRBJ2-1|-
CASSVGEGVYNEQFF
TGTGCCAGCAGCGTAGGAGAGGGAGTATACAATGAGCAGTTCTTC
>TRBV4-1|TRBD2|TRBJ2-1|-
CASSQEMSSGGQGGYNEQFF
TGCGCCAGCAGCCAAGAGATGTCTAGCGGGGGGCAGGGCGGTTACAATGAGCAGTTCTTC
>TRBV30|TRBD2|TRBJ2-3|-
CALDLPGLAGVTGASDPDTQYF
TGTGCCTTGGACCTTCCGGGACTAGCGGGAGTGACGGGGGCCTCGGACCCAGATACGCAGTATTTT
>TRBV13|TRBD1|TRBJ2-7|-
CASSPRDRQYEQYF
TGTGCCAGCAGCCCCCGGGACAGGCAATACGAGCAGTACTTC
>TRBV12-5|TRBD1|TRBJ2-1|-
CASGLPRDRVHNEQFF
TGTGCTAGTGGTTTGCCTCGGGACAGGGTCCACAATGAGCAGTTCTTC
>TRBV5-6|-|TRBJ2-7|-
CASTWGDSDYEQYF
TGTGCCAGCACTTGGGGGGACAGTGACTATGAGCAGTACTTC
>TRBV30|-|TRBJ1-3|-
CAWSGRESGNTIYF
TGTGCCTGGAGTGGGAGGGAATCCGGAAACACCATATATTTT
>TRBV11-2|-|TRBJ1-2|-
CASRKRGGYTF
TGTGCCAGCAGAAAACGGGGGGGCTACACCTTC
>TRBV29-1|-|TRBJ2-7|-
CSVVGGREQYF
TGCAGCGTTGTCGGGGGGCGCGAGCAGTACTTC
>TRBV5-1|-|TRBJ2-7|-
CASSQRTGNYEQYF
TGCGCCAGCAGCCAACGAACAGGGAACTACGAGCAGTACTTC
>TRBV6-1|TRBD1|TRBJ2-1|once
CASSESTGLGPSYNEQFF
TGTGCCAGCAGTGAATCGACAGGGCTGGGCCCGAGCTACAATGAGCAGTTCTTC
>TRBV7-2|TRBD2|TRBJ2-3|-
CASSSAGTDTQYF
TGTGCCAGCAGTTCAGCGGGGACAGATACGCAGTATTTT
>TRBV7-6|-|TRBJ2-1|-
CASSSGVAVNEQFF
TGTGCCAGCAGCTCCGGGGTAGCTGTCAATGAGCAGTTCTTC
>TRBV2|-|TRBJ1-1|few
CASKTQEMNTEAFF
TGTGCCAGCAAAACCCAAGAGATGAACACTGAAGCTTTCTTT
>TRBV9|TRBD2|TRBJ2-3|-
CASSGRLAGVDTQYF
TGTGCCAGCAGCGGACGACTAGCGGGAGTTGATACGCAGTATTTT
>TRBV21-1|-|TRBJ1-1|-
CASSKGGATEAFF
TGTGCCAGCAGCAAGGGTGGGGCCACTGAAGCTTTCTTT
>TRBV4-1|-|TRBJ2-5|-
CASSPLDKKETQYF
TGCGCCAGCAGCCCTCTGGACAAGAAAGAGACCCAGTACTTC
>TRBV10-3|-|TRBJ1-1|-
CAVGGSSGTEAFF
TGTGCCGTCGGGGGGAGCTCGGGCACTGAAGCTTTCTTT